This T cell receptor beta chain comes out of a study of OX40 agonist ivuxolimab in advanced cancers. About the research overall: From about 23 to 85 years was the age range, with a mean of around 57 years, and 65% to 90% were male. Therapy given before enrollment (anti-PD-1, anti-PD-L1 or anti-CTLA-4) was allowed, and 40% to 45% had some. Three patients, one with hepatocellular carcinoma and two with cutaneous melanoma, responded partially.

Assay: immunoSEQ multiplex PCR; the TCRdb copy retains only in-frame clones and omits some. The data show more than 65,000 clones, approximately 84% seen once. Germline V lookup: CDR1 MNHEY, CDR2 SVGAGI. The ends were cut back, 2 bases at V and 5 bases at J, with 7 bases in the middle. The CDR3 is 13 residues long. Source: CD4+ or CD8+ T cells sorted from blood, taken in a trial of the OX40 agonist ivuxolimab. The receptor was derived from an adult with an advanced solid tumor such as melanoma, head and neck, liver or kidney cancer. The chain combines TRBV6-5 with TRBJ1-5; D may be TRBD1 (5 bases). CDR3 nucleotides: TGTGCCAGCAGTTACAGGGGCGATCAGCCCCAGCATTTT. Encoded protein: CASSYRGDQPQHF.